These 13 T cell receptor beta chains were all obtained from the same sample, sequenced in a study of immune evolution from preneoplasia to lung adenocarcinoma. Some clones are missing from TCRdb's copy, which holds only in-frame ones; the method was immunoSEQ multiplex PCR. The sample lists roughly 2,500 clones; about 85% were seen once. Specimen: FFPE invasive lung adenocarcinoma tissue. The receptors come from a person aged 55-80 years with invasive lung adenocarcinoma.

DNA of the CDR3: TGCGCCAGCAGCCGAGGGACAGCTCTTCAAGAGACCCAGTACTTC. It specifies CASSRGTALQETQYF. The J gene is TRBJ2-5, the V gene TRBV5-1; the match to TRBD1 covers 7 bases. The CDR3 consists of 15 residues. V shed 4 bases, J shed 2 bases, and the junction held 8 bases outside the gene matches. Germline CDR1 and CDR2: SGHRS and YFSETQ.

The chain combines TRBV18 with TRBJ2-3; weak D call: TRBD2 (6 bases). This CDR3 spans 16 amino acids. Trimming pared 1 base from V and 2 bases from J, leaving 13 bases between. CDR1 and CDR2 from the germline V gene are KGHSH and LQKENI. CDR3 nucleotide sequence: TGTGCCAGCTCACCACGGGGGGAAGGAAACACAGATACGCAGTATTTT. Residues: CASSPRGEGNTDTQYF.

The gene calls are TRBV14 and TRBJ1-1, with D unclear. The CDR3 consists of 15 residues. Deletions cut 4 bases from V and 0 bases from J, with 12 bases between. Germline V CDR1 and CDR2: SGHDN, FVKESK. The CDR3 protein is CASSLGPGVNTEAFF. The DNA of the CDR3 is TGTGCCAGCAGCCTTGGACCCGGGGTGAACACTGAAGCTTTCTTT.

The chain recombines TRBV20-1 with TRBJ2-2; the D is unclear. The germline V and J ends were trimmed by 6 bases and 6 bases, with 8 bases remaining between them. The CDR3 runs to 11 residues. Germline V gene lookup returns CDR1 DFQATT and CDR2 SNEGSKA (reference sequence). CDR3 amino acids: CSAPGAGELFF. DNA of the CDR3: TGCAGTGCCCCGGGTGCCGGGGAGCTGTTTTTT.

V gene TRBV9 combines with J gene TRBJ2-3; TRBD1 might be the D (6 bases). Trimming removed 0 bases from V and 1 base from J, with 15 bases in between. CDR1 is SGDLS and CDR2 is YYNGEE in the germline V gene. The CDR3 covers 17 residues. DNA for the CDR3: TGTGCCAGCAGCGTAGAGGGGGTTGTGCGGGGCACAGATACGCAGTATTTT. It translates to CASSVEGVVRGTDTQYF.

This clone was seen more than once but under ten times. V gene TRBV5-1 combines with J gene TRBJ2-3; the match to TRBD1 covers 7 bases. V lost 4 bases and J lost 7; bases outside the gene matches: 12. Germline V gene sequence: CDR1 SGHRS, CDR2 YFSETQ. This CDR3 has 15 amino acids. The CDR3 sequence: CASSALQGTRHTQYF. Here the CDR3 DNA reads TGCGCCAGCAGCGCACTACAGGGGACACGTCATACGCAGTATTTT. Full variable domain (missing parts from reference TRBV5-1 and TRBJ2-3): KAGVTQTPRYLIKTRGQQVTLSCSPISGHRSVSWYQQTPGQGLQFLFEYFSETQRNKGNFPGRFSGRQFSNSRSEMNVSTLELGDSALYLCASSALQGTRHTQYFGPGTRLTVL.

The rearrangement uses TRBV7-9 and TRBJ2-3; 9 bases align to TRBD2. J lost 5 bases, V lost 4 bases, and 10 bases had no gene match. Germline CDR1 and CDR2: SEHNR and FQNEAQ (reference sequence). This CDR3 contains 16 residues. The CDR3 protein is CASSWIGGGARDTQYF. In DNA, the CDR3 is TGTGCCAGCAGCTGGATTGGCGGGGGGGCCAGAGATACGCAGTATTTT.

This rearrangement joins TRBV6-5 to TRBJ2-2; 7 bases match TRBD2. V lost 2 bases, J lost 7 bases, and 10 bases stayed unmatched. The CDR3 totals 16 residues. Germline V gives CDR1 MNHEY, CDR2 SVGAGI. This CDR3 is CASSYHGRTGGGELFF. The CDR3 coding sequence is TGTGCCAGCAGTTACCACGGGAGGACGGGAGGCGGGGAGCTGTTTTTT.

The rearrangement uses TRBV9 and TRBJ2-3, with 11 bases that match TRBD2. CDR3 length: 16 amino acids. Germline lookup yields CDR1 SGDLS and CDR2 YYNGEE. V was pared by 3 bases and J by 5 bases, with 8 bases of the junction left unmatched. CDR3 bases: TGTGCCAGCAGCGCCCATAGCGGGGGGGTAGGAGATACGCAGTATTTT. Encoded protein: CASSAHSGGVGDTQYF.

This sequence joins TRBV6-6 and TRBJ1-1, with D unclear. Germline loops: CDR1 MNHNY, CDR2 SVGAGI (reference sequence). V shed 7 bases and J shed 10 bases, with 19 bases lying between them. The CDR3 runs to 13 residues. CDR3 amino acids: CASIYEGRVGAFF. The CDR3 DNA reads TGTGCCAGCATCTACGAGGGAAGGGTCGGAGCTTTCTTT.

This chain connects TRBV4-3 to TRBJ1-2; the match to TRBD1 covers 7 bases. CDR1 is LGHNA, CDR2 YSLEER, per germline. The CDR3 sequence is 16 residues long. The J segment lost 6 bases and the V segment lost 0 bases, leaving 10 bases of the junction unmatched. CDR3 protein: CASSQDLDRVWHGYTF. CDR3 coding DNA: TGCGCCAGCAGCCAAGATCTTGACAGGGTATGGCATGGCTACACCTTC.

The rearrangement uses TRBV6-4 and TRBJ2-1; D possibly uses TRBD1 or TRBD2 (5 bases each). V shed 3 bases and J shed 4 bases, with 7 bases lying between them. Germline loops: CDR1 MRHNA, CDR2 SNTAGT. The CDR3 runs to 13 residues. CDR3 amino acids: CASSEGTYNEQFF. Written as DNA, the CDR3 is TGTGCCAGCAGTGAAGGGACGTACAATGAGCAGTTCTTC.

This clone turned up a few times. The V gene is TRBV13, the J gene TRBJ1-1; D possibly corresponds to TRBD1 (6 bases). CDR1 is PRHDT and CDR2 is FYEKMQ in the germline V gene (reference sequence). Trimming shortened V by 1 base and J by 2 bases, and 8 bases separated the two germline ends. This CDR3 is 14 amino acids long. DNA for the CDR3: TGTGCCAGCAGCTTAGCGGGGGGCAACACTGAAGCTTTCTTT. Its protein is CASSLAGGNTEAFF.